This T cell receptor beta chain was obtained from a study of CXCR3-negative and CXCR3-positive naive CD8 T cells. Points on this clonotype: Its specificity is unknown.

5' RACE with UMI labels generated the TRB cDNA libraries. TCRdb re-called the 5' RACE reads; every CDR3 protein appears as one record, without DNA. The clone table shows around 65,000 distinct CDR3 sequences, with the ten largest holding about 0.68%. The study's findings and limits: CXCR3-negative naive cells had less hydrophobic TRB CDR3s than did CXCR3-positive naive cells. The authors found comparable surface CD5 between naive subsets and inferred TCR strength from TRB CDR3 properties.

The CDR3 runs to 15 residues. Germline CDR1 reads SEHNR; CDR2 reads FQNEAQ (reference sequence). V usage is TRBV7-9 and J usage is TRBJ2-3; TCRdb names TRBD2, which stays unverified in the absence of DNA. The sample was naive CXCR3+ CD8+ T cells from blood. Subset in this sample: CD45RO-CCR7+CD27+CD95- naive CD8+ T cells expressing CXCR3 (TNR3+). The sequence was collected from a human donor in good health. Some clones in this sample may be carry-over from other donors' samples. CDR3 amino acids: CASSAGLQVPDTQYF.